This TCR beta chain was documented in a study of CD8+CD57+ T cells in acquired aplastic anemia. Overall study results and limits: Researchers report that around 30 CD8+ CDR3 sequences appeared in both patients and controls.

Those patients picked for sequencing had displayed CD8+CD57+ cell expansion on flow cytometry. The patients all had a severe acquired aplastic anemia diagnosis. Sampling of blood occurred while the patients had still received no therapy. Turning to this clonotype: Its antigen remains unknown.

CDR3 size: 15 residues. Germline loops: CDR1 WSHSY, CDR2 SAAADI. The V end was cut by 8 bases, the J end by 4 bases, with 18 bases between. Genomic DNA served as template for TCR beta VDJ and CDR3 profiling. TCRdb reprocessed the reads with MiXCR, giving one entry per CDR3 protein. The table lists 110,000 or so distinct CDR3 sequences, 55% to 70% of them singletons. This receptor was taken from a human donor with aplastic anemia. The sequencing sample was made of sorted CD4+, CD8+, or CD8+CD57+ T cells (not recorded which) from PBMCs. The chain recombines TRBV10-2 with TRBJ2-1; possible D gene TRBD1, 6 bases. CDR3 sequence reads: CASRAHGQNYNEQFF. The CDR3 nucleotides are TGCGCCAGCCGAGCCCACGGACAGAATTACAATGAGCAGTTCTTC.